This TCR beta chain was sequenced for a study of T cell repertoires in cytomegalovirus infection. On the study more broadly: Matching HLA type and CMV infection were both indicated by public TCR beta signatures.

TCRdb processed the reads anew with MiXCR; each CDR3 protein has one entry. The sample lists approximately 730,000 distinct CDR3 sequences, approximately 33% occurring once. Looked up from germline, CDR1 is MNHNS and CDR2 is SASEGT. Trimming took off 2 bases at V and 5 bases at J, with 12 bases between the two ends. This CDR3 is built from 15 residues. Turning to this clonotype: Its antigen is not known.

This clonotype originated in a human donor in good health (CMV status not recorded). Some clones in this sample may be carry-over from other donors' samples. The chain carries TRBV6-1 and TRBJ2-2, with a weak D call TRBD2 (6 bases). The material sequenced was cultured PBMCs, taken from culture after CMV antigen stimulation. The CDR3 DNA reads TGTGCCAGCAGTGAAAGGAGGGGAGCAACCGGGGAGCTGTTTTTT. This codes for CASSERRGATGELFF.